The sequence of this TCR beta chain was determined in a study of T-cell reconstitution after alpha-beta-depleted transplantation in children. It was with unique molecular identifiers that the TCRbeta library was prepared. One entry per CDR3 protein results from TCRdb running MiXCR on the PCR reads. Of approximately 350,000 distinct CDR3 sequences detected, 9% to 12% appear once; the ten largest clones hold more than 2%. Germline-derived CDR1 and CDR2 are PRHDT and FYEKMQ (reference sequence). The J segment lost 4 bases and the V segment lost 3 bases, leaving 2 bases of the junction unmatched. This CDR3 spans 14 amino acids. This clonotype was observed at least ten times.

Specimen: PBMCs from the stem cell graft donor, collected from the stem cell graft. This rearrangement joins TRBV13 to TRBJ2-7; 11 positions match TRBD2. The clonotype comes from a human donor who donated a stem cell graft to a child with acute lymphoblastic leukemia. This chain's CDR3 is CASSFRTSGYEQYF. For the CDR3, the DNA is TGTGCCAGCAGCTTCAGGACTAGCGGGTACGAGCAGTACTTC.